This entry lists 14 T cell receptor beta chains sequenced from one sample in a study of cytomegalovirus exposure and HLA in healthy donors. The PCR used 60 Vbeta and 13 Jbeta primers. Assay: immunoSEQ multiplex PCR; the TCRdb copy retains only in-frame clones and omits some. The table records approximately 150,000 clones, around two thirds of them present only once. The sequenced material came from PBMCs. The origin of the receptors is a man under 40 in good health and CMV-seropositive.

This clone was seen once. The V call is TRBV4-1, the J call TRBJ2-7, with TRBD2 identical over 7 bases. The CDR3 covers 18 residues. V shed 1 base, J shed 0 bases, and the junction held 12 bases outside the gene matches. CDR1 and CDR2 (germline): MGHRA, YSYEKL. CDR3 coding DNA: TGCGCCAGCAGCCAAGTCTTTGTGAGCGGGACGAGCTCCTACGAGCAGTACTTC. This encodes CASSQVFVSGTSSYEQYF.

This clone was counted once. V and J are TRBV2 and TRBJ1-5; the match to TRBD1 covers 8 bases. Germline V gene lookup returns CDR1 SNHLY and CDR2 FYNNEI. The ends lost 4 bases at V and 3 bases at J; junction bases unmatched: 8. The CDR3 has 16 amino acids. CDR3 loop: CASSGGGTGLNQPQHF. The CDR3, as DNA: TGTGCCAGCAGTGGTGGCGGGACAGGCCTCAATCAGCCCCAGCATTTT.

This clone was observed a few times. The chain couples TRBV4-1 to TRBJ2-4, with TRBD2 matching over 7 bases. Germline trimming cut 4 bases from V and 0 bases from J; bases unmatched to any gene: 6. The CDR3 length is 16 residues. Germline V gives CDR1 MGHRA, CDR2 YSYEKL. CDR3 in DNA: TGCGCCAGCAGCCGACTAGCCCCCCTAGCCAAAAACATTCAGTACTTC. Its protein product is CASSRLAPLAKNIQYF.

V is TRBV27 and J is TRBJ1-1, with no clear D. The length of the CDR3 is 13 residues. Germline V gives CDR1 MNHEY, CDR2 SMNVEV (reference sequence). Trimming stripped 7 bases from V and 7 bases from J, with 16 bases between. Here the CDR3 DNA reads TGTGCCAGCATCCTTCCAGGATCCCGTGAAGCTTTCTTT. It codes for CASILPGSREAFF.

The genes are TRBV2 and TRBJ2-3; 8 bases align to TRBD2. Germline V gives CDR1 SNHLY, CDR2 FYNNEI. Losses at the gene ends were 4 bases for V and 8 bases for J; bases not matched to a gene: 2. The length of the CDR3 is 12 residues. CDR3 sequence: CASSGRGGTQYF. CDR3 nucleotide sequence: TGTGCCAGCAGTGGACGGGGGGGTACGCAGTATTTT.

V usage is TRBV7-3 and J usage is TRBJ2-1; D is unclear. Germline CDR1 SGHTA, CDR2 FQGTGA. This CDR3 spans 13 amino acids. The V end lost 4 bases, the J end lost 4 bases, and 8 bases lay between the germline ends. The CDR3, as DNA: TGTGCCAGCAGCTCACAAAATTACAATGAGCAGTTCTTC. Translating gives CASSSQNYNEQFF.

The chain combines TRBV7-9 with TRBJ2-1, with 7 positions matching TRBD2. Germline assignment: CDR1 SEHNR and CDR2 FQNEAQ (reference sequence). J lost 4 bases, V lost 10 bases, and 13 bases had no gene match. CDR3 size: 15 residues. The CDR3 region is CATSSGIGLYNEQFF. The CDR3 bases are TGTGCCACCTCGAGCGGGATCGGCCTTTACAATGAGCAGTTCTTC.

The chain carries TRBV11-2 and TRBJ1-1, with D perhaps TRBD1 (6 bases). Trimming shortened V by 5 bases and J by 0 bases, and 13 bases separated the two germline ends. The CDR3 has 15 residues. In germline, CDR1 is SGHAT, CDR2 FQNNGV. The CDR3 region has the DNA TGTGCCAGCAGCACCCGGACAGAGTTGAACACTGAAGCTTTCTTT. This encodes CASSTRTELNTEAFF.

CDR3 bases: TGTGCCAGCAGTTACTCGTCAGCTGAAGCTTTCTTT. It specifies CASSYSSAEAFF. The chain couples TRBV6-6 to TRBJ1-1; no clear D. The CDR3 has 12 residues. With 0 bases removed from V and 6 bases from J, the gap between germline ends came to 5 bases. In germline, CDR1 is MNHNY, CDR2 SVGAGI (reference sequence).

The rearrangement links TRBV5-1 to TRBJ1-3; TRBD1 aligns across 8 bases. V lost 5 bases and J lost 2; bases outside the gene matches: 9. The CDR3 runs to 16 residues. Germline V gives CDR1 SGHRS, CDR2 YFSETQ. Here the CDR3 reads CASSVGQEHAGNTIYF. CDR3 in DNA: TGCGCCAGCAGTGTGGGACAGGAACACGCTGGAAACACCATATATTTT.

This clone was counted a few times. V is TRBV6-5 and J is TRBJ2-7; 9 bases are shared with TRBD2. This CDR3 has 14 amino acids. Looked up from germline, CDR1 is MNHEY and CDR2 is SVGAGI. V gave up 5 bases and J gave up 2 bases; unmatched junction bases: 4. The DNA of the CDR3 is TGTGCCAGCAGTGGGCTAGCGGGACCCTACGAGCAGTACTTC. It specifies CASSGLAGPYEQYF.

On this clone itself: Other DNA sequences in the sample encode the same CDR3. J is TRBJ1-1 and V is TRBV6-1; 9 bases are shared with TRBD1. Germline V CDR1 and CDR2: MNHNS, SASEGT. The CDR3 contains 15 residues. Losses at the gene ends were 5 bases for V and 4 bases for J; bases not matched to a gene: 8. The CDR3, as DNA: TGTGCCAGCAGTACACGACAGGGGGGTAGCACTGAAGCTTTCTTT. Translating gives CASSTRQGGSTEAFF.

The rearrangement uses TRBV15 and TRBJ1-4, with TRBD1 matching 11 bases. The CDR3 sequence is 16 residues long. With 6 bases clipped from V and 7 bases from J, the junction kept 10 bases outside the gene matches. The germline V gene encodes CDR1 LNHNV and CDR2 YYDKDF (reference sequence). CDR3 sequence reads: CATRQQGQGVVEKLFF. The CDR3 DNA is TGTGCCACCAGGCAACAGGGACAGGGGGTTGTTGAAAAACTGTTTTTT. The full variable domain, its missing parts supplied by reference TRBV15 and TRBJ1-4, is DAMVIQNPRYQVTQFGKPVTLSCSQTLNHNVMYWYQQKSSQAPKLLFHYYDKDFNNEADTPDNFQSRRPNTSFCFLDIRSPGLGDTAMYLCATRQQGQGVVEKLFFGSGTQLSVL.

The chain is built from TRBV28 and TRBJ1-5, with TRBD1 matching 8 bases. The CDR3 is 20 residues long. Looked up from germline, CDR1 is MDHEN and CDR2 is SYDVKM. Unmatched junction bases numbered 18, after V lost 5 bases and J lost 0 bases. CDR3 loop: CASSPAMGTGPYYSNQPQHF. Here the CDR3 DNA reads TGTGCCAGCAGTCCCGCGATGGGGACAGGACCATACTATAGCAATCAGCCCCAGCATTTT. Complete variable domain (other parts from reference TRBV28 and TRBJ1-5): DVKVTQSSRYLVKRTGEKVFLECVQDMDHENMFWYRQDPGLGLRLIYFSYDVKMKEKGDIPEGYSVSREKKERFSLILESASTNQTSMYLCASSPAMGTGPYYSNQPQHFGDGTRLSIL.